This T cell receptor beta chain originates from a study of blood T cell repertoires in COVID-19. In the study overall: The study drew acute and convalescent COVID-19 samples from the United States, Italy and Spain. The cDNA or gDNA used as material had been derived from T cells, B-cell-depleted T cells, or PBMCs.

CDR3 size: 15 residues. V dropped 0 bases and J dropped 1 base, with 10 bases sitting between them. The germline V gene encodes CDR1 SGHRS and CDR2 YFSETQ. In the original processing: By means of reference gene primer amplification, nucleated cell counts were estimated. The assay was immunoSEQ multiplex PCR, and TCRdb's table has in-frame clones only and misses some. V and J calls and clone size are those listed in that table; D and trimming were worked out from the DNA. The table shows 240,000 or so clones, with roughly 86% occurring only once. This TCR was recovered from a man older than 75 with acute or convalescent COVID-19. Source material: peripheral blood. The chain employs TRBV5-1 and TRBJ1-1; D not certain. CDR3 DNA: TGCGCCAGCAGCTTGGCCGAGACAAGGAACACTGAAGCTTTCTTT. Its translation: CASSLAETRNTEAFF. The variable domain in full, with the rest retrieved from reference TRBV5-1 and TRBJ1-1, is KAGVTQTPRYLIKTRGQQVTLSCSPISGHRSVSWYQQTPGQGLQFLFEYFSETQRNKGNFPGRFSGRQFSNSRSEMNVSTLELGDSALYLCASSLAETRNTEAFFGQGTRLTVV.